The rows below give T cell receptor beta chains drawn from one sample of a study of identical twins. One entry per CDR3 protein, called by TCRdb with MiXCR from the 5' RACE reads. Among hundreds of thousands of distinct CDR3 sequences listed, 15% to 20% were seen once. These records were also assigned to another study, of T cells expressing NK-cell markers.

The source material was PBMCs. The receptor source for this set is a young woman in good health. CDR3s include the opening cysteine and the closing phenylalanine or tryptophan. A D gene is named only where the DNA matches it firmly. Only part of the rows carry a size: once, few, many, or a class if the clone is expanded.

V: TRBV30; D: TRBD2; size: few; J: TRBJ2-3; length: 14; CDR3: CAWSAKQGGDTQYF; DNA: TGTGCCTGGAGTGCAAAGCAGGGAGGGGATACGCAGTATTTT
V: TRBV9; D: TRBD2; size: -; J: TRBJ2-5; length: 15; CDR3: CASSASGGAAETQYF; DNA: TGTGCCAGCAGCGCCAGCGGGGGGGCCGCAGAGACCCAGTACTTC
V: TRBV11-2; D: -; size: -; J: TRBJ2-7; length: 15; CDR3: CASSFITGFPYEQYF; DNA: TGTGCCAGCAGCTTCATTACGGGGTTCCCCTACGAGCAGTACTTC
V: TRBV29-1; D: TRBD2; size: few; J: TRBJ2-1; length: 18; CDR3: CSVEDHGTSGKPYNEQFF; DNA: TGCAGCGTTGAAGACCACGGGACTAGCGGGAAGCCCTACAATGAGCAGTTCTTC
V: TRBV6-5; D: -; size: -; J: TRBJ1-2; length: 13; CDR3: CASSYRGVNGYTF; DNA: TGTGCCAGCAGTTACCGGGGGGTAAATGGCTACACCTTC
V: TRBV6-2/TRBV6-3; D: -; size: -; J: TRBJ2-5; length: 15; CDR3: CASSYGLSDQETQYF; DNA: TGTGCCAGCAGTTACGGGCTTAGCGATCAAGAGACCCAGTACTTC
V: TRBV29-1; D: -; size: -; J: TRBJ2-7; length: 12; CDR3: CSVLTQGREQYF; DNA: TGCAGCGTCCTAACCCAGGGACGGGAGCAGTACTTC
V: TRBV20-1; D: TRBD2; size: -; J: TRBJ2-5; length: 16; CDR3: CCARDQGGGGAETQYF; DNA: TGCTGTGCTAGAGATCAGGGTGGCGGGGGGGCAGAGACCCAGTACTTC
V: TRBV5-1; D: -; size: few; J: TRBJ2-3; length: 15; CDR3: CASSFDPSSADTQYF; DNA: TGCGCCAGCAGCTTCGATCCTAGCTCCGCAGATACGCAGTATTTT
V: TRBV7-2; D: TRBD2; size: few; J: TRBJ2-1; length: 17; CDR3: CASSPGAGRGSYNEQFF; DNA: TGTGCCAGCAGCCCGGGAGCCGGGAGGGGATCCTACAATGAGCAGTTCTTC
V: TRBV20-1; D: TRBD1; size: -; J: TRBJ2-5; length: 13; CDR3: CSARGGAGGTQYF; DNA: TGCAGTGCTAGAGGAGGGGCAGGGGGGACCCAGTACTTC
V: TRBV10-3; D: TRBD2; size: few; J: TRBJ2-1; length: 12; CDR3: CAIRTSGSTEFF; DNA: TGTGCCATCAGGACTAGCGGGAGTACGGAGTTCTTC
V: TRBV7-9; D: -; size: -; J: TRBJ2-7; length: 11; CDR3: CASSMAHEQYF; DNA: TGTGCCAGCAGCATGGCACACGAGCAGTACTTC
V: TRBV28; D: -; size: -; J: TRBJ2-7; length: 15; CDR3: CASIVRGRPTYEQYF; DNA: TGTGCCAGCATCGTAAGGGGGAGGCCCACTTACGAGCAGTACTTC
V: TRBV12-3/TRBV12-4; D: TRBD2; size: -; J: TRBJ2-1; length: 17; CDR3: CASIPISGSGRAGEQFF; DNA: TGTGCCAGCATCCCCATATCAGGAAGCGGGAGGGCCGGTGAGCAGTTCTTC
V: TRBV5-1; D: -; size: -; J: TRBJ2-2; length: 16; CDR3: CATKMGGPRNTGELFF; DNA: TGCGCCACCAAGATGGGGGGGCCACGGAACACCGGGGAGCTGTTTTTT
V: TRBV7-8; D: -; size: -; J: TRBJ2-1; length: 14; CDR3: CASSLVRAGAEQFF; DNA: TGTGCCAGCAGCTTAGTGAGGGCGGGGGCTGAGCAGTTCTTC
V: TRBV5-1; D: -; size: -; J: TRBJ2-2; length: 14; CDR3: CASSPRLGTGELFF; DNA: TGCGCCAGCAGCCCCCGGCTGGGAACCGGGGAGCTGTTTTTT
V: TRBV12-3/TRBV12-4; D: TRBD1; size: few; J: TRBJ2-7; length: 16; CDR3: CASRPTGTGSSYEQYF; DNA: TGTGCCAGCAGACCGACCGGGACAGGGTCCTCCTACGAGCAGTACTTC
V: TRBV12-3/TRBV12-4; D: TRBD2; size: few; J: TRBJ2-5; length: 13; CDR3: CASRRPSGGPQYF; DNA: TGTGCCAGCAGACGCCCTAGCGGGGGGCCACAGTACTTC
V: TRBV7-9; D: -; size: few; J: TRBJ2-7; length: 11; CDR3: CASSANSAQYF; DNA: TGTGCCAGCAGCGCTAACAGCGCCCAGTACTTC
V: TRBV12-3/TRBV12-4; D: -; size: -; J: TRBJ2-6; length: 17; CDR3: CASSFSFTFSGANVLTF; DNA: TGTGCCAGCAGTTTTTCATTCACGTTCTCTGGGGCCAACGTCCTGACTTTC
V: TRBV7-2; D: -; size: -; J: TRBJ2-7; length: 14; CDR3: CASSYREGVYEQYF; DNA: TGTGCCAGCAGCTATAGGGAAGGAGTCTACGAGCAGTACTTC
V: TRBV7-2; D: -; size: few; J: TRBJ2-7; length: 14; CDR3: CASSFLGGGYEQYF; DNA: TGTGCCAGCAGCTTTTTAGGGGGAGGGTACGAGCAGTACTTC
V: TRBV12-3/TRBV12-4; D: -; size: -; J: TRBJ2-3; length: 14; CDR3: CASSSRENTDTQYF; DNA: TGTGCCAGCAGTTCCCGGGAGAACACAGATACGCAGTATTTT
V: TRBV27; D: TRBD2; size: -; J: TRBJ2-7; length: 13; CDR3: CAAGAGGRYEQYF; DNA: TGTGCCGCGGGCGCGGGAGGGCGGTACGAGCAGTACTTC
V: TRBV12-3/TRBV12-4; D: TRBD2; size: -; J: TRBJ2-2; length: 14; CDR3: CASRAFRGAGELFF; DNA: TGTGCCAGCAGAGCCTTTCGGGGGGCCGGGGAGCTGTTTTTT
V: TRBV12-3/TRBV12-4; D: TRBD2; size: -; J: TRBJ2-4; length: 17; CDR3: CASSPPSGGRSKNIQYF; DNA: TGTGCCAGCAGCCCCCCCAGCGGGGGTAGGTCCAAAAACATTCAGTACTTC
V: TRBV5-5; D: -; size: -; J: TRBJ2-1; length: 17; CDR3: CASRPRKGRLGGNEQFF; DNA: TGTGCCAGCAGACCCCGAAAGGGGCGGCTTGGCGGGAATGAGCAGTTCTTC
V: TRBV6-5; D: TRBD2; size: -; J: TRBJ2-1; length: 18; CDR3: CASSYSGTSGSTFNEQFF; DNA: TGTGCCAGCAGTTACTCAGGGACTAGCGGGAGCACTTTCAATGAGCAGTTCTTC
V: TRBV27; D: TRBD1; size: -; J: TRBJ1-5; length: 14; CDR3: CASSFQGESQPQHF; DNA: TGTGCCAGCAGTTTCCAGGGGGAAAGTCAGCCCCAGCATTTT
V: TRBV15; D: -; size: -; J: TRBJ1-1; length: 14; CDR3: CATSQRTTSREAFF; DNA: TGTGCCACCTCCCAAAGGACGACCTCCCGTGAAGCTTTCTTT
V: TRBV24-1; D: -; size: few; J: TRBJ2-1; length: 12; CDR3: CATSDTYNEQFF; DNA: TGTGCCACCAGTGATACGTACAATGAGCAGTTCTTC
V: TRBV12-3/TRBV12-4; D: -; size: few; J: TRBJ1-3; length: 16; CDR3: CASSFGTGSSGNTIYF; DNA: TGTGCCAGCAGTTTTGGGACGGGAAGCTCTGGAAACACCATATATTTT
V: TRBV6-1; D: -; size: few; J: TRBJ2-4; length: 15; CDR3: CASSPEGQPKNIQYF; DNA: TGTGCCAGCAGTCCGGAGGGGCAGCCCAAAAACATTCAGTACTTC
V: TRBV6-2/TRBV6-3; D: -; size: -; J: TRBJ2-5; length: 16; CDR3: CASRLDRIGFRETQYF; DNA: TGTGCCAGCAGACTAGACAGGATAGGATTCCGGGAGACCCAGTACTTC
V: TRBV6-1; D: -; size: few; J: TRBJ2-1; length: 14; CDR3: CASKPTGSYNEQFF; DNA: TGTGCCAGCAAACCGACAGGTAGCTACAATGAGCAGTTCTTC
V: TRBV7-2; D: -; size: -; J: TRBJ2-3; length: 16; CDR3: CASSLAGAASTDTQYF; DNA: TGTGCCAGCAGCTTAGCGGGGGCGGCTAGCACAGATACGCAGTATTTT
V: TRBV29-1; D: -; size: few; J: TRBJ2-7; length: 12; CDR3: CSQGGDIYEQYF; DNA: TGCAGCCAGGGAGGGGACATATACGAGCAGTACTTC
V: TRBV2; D: -; size: many; J: TRBJ2-2; length: 11; CDR3: CASSVRGELFF; DNA: TGTGCCAGCAGTGTGCGGGGGGAGCTGTTTTTT
V: TRBV6-1; D: -; size: -; J: TRBJ2-2; length: 14; CDR3: CASKVQFDTGELFF; DNA: TGTGCCAGCAAAGTGCAGTTTGACACCGGGGAGCTGTTTTTT
V: TRBV7-6; D: -; size: few; J: TRBJ1-3; length: 18; CDR3: CASSARPNPGAPGNTIYF; DNA: TGTGCCAGCAGCGCCCGCCCCAACCCAGGGGCCCCTGGAAACACCATATATTTT
V: TRBV7-2; D: TRBD1; size: -; J: TRBJ1-1; length: 14; CDR3: CASSLTGDGTEAFF; DNA: TGTGCCAGCAGCTTAACAGGGGATGGGACTGAAGCTTTCTTT
V: TRBV3-1; D: -; size: many; J: TRBJ2-7; length: 12; CDR3: CASSQIKYEQYF; DNA: TGTGCCAGCAGCCAGATAAAGTACGAGCAGTACTTC
V: TRBV12-3/TRBV12-4; D: -; size: many; J: TRBJ1-1; length: 14; CDR3: CASSVQFLNTEAFF; DNA: TGTGCCAGCAGTGTACAGTTTTTGAACACTGAAGCTTTCTTT
V: TRBV9; D: -; size: few; J: TRBJ2-2; length: 14; CDR3: CASSVRQNTGELFF; DNA: TGTGCCAGCAGCGTTAGACAGAACACCGGGGAGCTGTTTTTT
V: TRBV5-1; D: -; size: few; J: TRBJ1-2; length: 13; CDR3: CASTEGQYYGYTF; DNA: TGCGCCAGCACCGAAGGACAGTACTATGGCTACACCTTC
V: TRBV7-9; D: TRBD2; size: -; J: TRBJ2-5; length: 16; CDR3: CASSLSGSGGLETQYF; DNA: TGTGCCAGCAGCTTGAGCGGAAGCGGGGGTCTGGAGACCCAGTACTTC